The rows below give T cell receptor beta chains drawn from one sample of a study of blood T cell repertoires in COVID-19. Only in-frame clones appear in the TCRdb table, and some are missing; sequencing was by immunoSEQ multiplex PCR. The table lists under 200,000 clones, 70% to 85% of them singletons. The sequenced material came from PBMCs or T cells enriched from blood (not recorded which). These receptors came from an older woman with acute COVID-19. The CDR3 runs from the conserved cysteine through the conserved F or W. D genes are given only for firm matches. Some rows have no size entry. The others give once, few or many, or a class for an expanded clone.

V: TRBV30
J: TRBJ2-7
D: TRBD2
size: -
DNA: TGTGCCTGGAGTGCTGCCAGCGGGAGTCAGCAGTACTTC
CDR3: CAWSAASGSQQYF

V: TRBV30
J: TRBJ2-7
D: TRBD1
size: -
DNA: TGTGCCTCAAACTCAGGGGGCGTTAATGACGAGCAGTACTTC
CDR3: CASNSGGVNDEQYF

V: TRBV5-6
J: TRBJ2-3
D: TRBD2
size: -
DNA: TGTGCCAGCAGCTTGGGACCCTATGCGGGAGCGAGCACAGATACGCAGTATTTT
CDR3: CASSLGPYAGASTDTQYF

V: TRBV9
J: TRBJ2-5
D: TRBD1
size: -
DNA: TGTGCCAGCAGTGAGACAGGGGGATTCCAAGAGACCCAGTACTTC
CDR3: CASSETGGFQETQYF

V: TRBV2
J: TRBJ2-5
D: -
size: once
DNA: TGTGCCAGCAGGAGGGACATGCCCCAAGAGACCCAGTACTTC
CDR3: CASRRDMPQETQYF

V: TRBV5-6
J: TRBJ1-2
D: -
size: -
DNA: TGTGCCAGCAGCATCCCACAGGGCGACTATGGCTACACCTTC
CDR3: CASSIPQGDYGYTF

V: TRBV5-1
J: TRBJ2-1
D: -
size: -
DNA: TGCGCCAGCAGCTTACAAAGCTCCTACAATGAGCAGTTCTTC
CDR3: CASSLQSSYNEQFF

V: TRBV5-5
J: TRBJ2-5
D: -
size: -
DNA: TGTGCCAGCAGCTTAAACAGGGTGGAGGAGACCCAGTACTTC
CDR3: CASSLNRVEETQYF

V: TRBV4-1
J: TRBJ1-2
D: TRBD1
size: few
DNA: TGCGCCAGCAGCGCCTTTACAGGGGAGAACTATGGCTACACCTTC
CDR3: CASSAFTGENYGYTF

V: TRBV11-2
J: TRBJ2-1
D: TRBD2
size: -
DNA: TGTGCCAGCAGCTTAGTACGGGCTAGCGGGGCTTACAATGAGCAGTTCTTC
CDR3: CASSLVRASGAYNEQFF

V: TRBV10-1
J: TRBJ1-1
D: -
size: -
DNA: TGCGCCAGCAGACCCCAGGGGTCCCCGAACACTGAAGCTTTCTTT
CDR3: CASRPQGSPNTEAFF

V: TRBV6-5
J: TRBJ1-3
D: TRBD1
size: many
DNA: TGTGCCAGCAGGGGAACAGGGGGCGGTGGAAACACCATATATTTT
CDR3: CASRGTGGGGNTIYF

V: TRBV28
J: TRBJ1-1
D: -
size: -
DNA: TGTGCCAGCAGTCGAGCCGGGATAGCCGCTAAGGGAGCTTTCTTT
CDR3: CASSRAGIAAKGAFF

V: TRBV9
J: TRBJ1-5
D: -
size: once
DNA: TGTGCCAGCAGCGCCGGGGGGGGCCGGAATCAGCCCCAGCATTTT
CDR3: CASSAGGGRNQPQHF

V: TRBV3-1/TRBV3-2
J: TRBJ1-2
D: TRBD1
size: -
DNA: TGTGCCAGCAGCCCTACCTACAGGGGTGTTTATGGCTACACCTTC
CDR3: CASSPTYRGVYGYTF

V: TRBV2
J: TRBJ1-6
D: TRBD1
size: -
DNA: TGTGCCAGCAGGGACCGACAGGGCTCACCCCTCCACTTT
CDR3: CASRDRQGSPLHF

V: TRBV18
J: TRBJ2-7
D: -
size: -
DNA: TGTGCCAGCTCACCCTTGGGCGATGACGAGCAGTACTTC
CDR3: CASSPLGDDEQYF

V: TRBV4-1
J: TRBJ2-7
D: -
size: many
DNA: TGCGCCAGCAGCCAAGGCCCCGGGTCTACCTACGAGCAGTACTTC
CDR3: CASSQGPGSTYEQYF

V: TRBV5-4
J: TRBJ2-7
D: TRBD2
size: -
DNA: TGTGCCAGCAGCTCCCAGCGGGAGTTAGTATACGAGCAGTACTTC
CDR3: CASSSQRELVYEQYF

V: TRBV3-1/TRBV3-2
J: TRBJ1-3
D: -
size: -
DNA: TGTGCCTCCACAAGAAGGGGCTCTGGAAACACCATATATTTT
CDR3: CASTRRGSGNTIYF

V: TRBV6-2/TRBV6-3
J: TRBJ2-3
D: -
size: -
DNA: TGTGCCAGCAGCCTAACAGATACGCAGTATTTT
CDR3: CASSLTDTQYF

V: TRBV20-1
J: TRBJ2-7
D: TRBD1
size: -
DNA: TGCAGTGCTAGTTCCCCGACAGGGGGCTTCAACGAGCAGTACTTC
CDR3: CSASSPTGGFNEQYF

V: TRBV9
J: TRBJ1-2
D: TRBD1
size: few
DNA: TGTGCCAGCAGCGACTCAACAGGGGACTATGGCTACACCTTC
CDR3: CASSDSTGDYGYTF

V: TRBV24-1
J: TRBJ2-7
D: -
size: -
DNA: TGTGCCACCAGTGATTCTGACAGCTACGAGCAGTACTTC
CDR3: CATSDSDSYEQYF

V: TRBV2
J: TRBJ2-3
D: -
size: -
DNA: TGTGCCAGCAGTGATTTCAGAGATACGCAGTATTTT
CDR3: CASSDFRDTQYF

V: TRBV7-9
J: TRBJ2-3
D: TRBD2
size: -
DNA: TGTGCCAGCAGCTCCGGGACTAGCGGGACCGGATTT
CDR3: CASSSGTSGTGF

V: TRBV30
J: TRBJ2-1
D: TRBD2
size: once
DNA: TGTGCCTGGAGCCGCGGTAGCGGGATTTACAATGAGCAGTTCTTC
CDR3: CAWSRGSGIYNEQFF

V: TRBV4-2
J: TRBJ1-4
D: -
size: -
DNA: TGTGCCAGCAGCCAAGATCTAACAGCAAATAATGAAAAACTGTTTTTT
CDR3: CASSQDLTANNEKLFF

V: TRBV25-1
J: TRBJ1-6
D: -
size: -
DNA: TGTGCCAGCAGAATGGGGCACAATAATTCACCCCTCCACTTT
CDR3: CASRMGHNNSPLHF

V: TRBV10-3
J: TRBJ2-7
D: TRBD1
size: -
DNA: TGTGCCATCGGACAGGGGTACGAGCAGTACTTC
CDR3: CAIGQGYEQYF

V: TRBV2
J: TRBJ1-5
D: -
size: -
DNA: TGTGCCAGCAGTCGGGACAACAATCAGCCCCAGCATTTT
CDR3: CASSRDNNQPQHF

V: TRBV7-8
J: TRBJ1-5
D: -
size: -
DNA: TGTGCCAGCAGCTTACGGGAAGGCAATCAGCCCCAGCATTTT
CDR3: CASSLREGNQPQHF

V: TRBV6-5
J: TRBJ2-2
D: TRBD1
size: -
DNA: TGTGCCAGTCAAAGGGGGCGGACCACCGGGGAGCTGTTTTTT
CDR3: CASQRGRTTGELFF

V: TRBV10-3
J: TRBJ2-3
D: -
size: few
DNA: TGTGCCATCAGTGCACCACAGGGAAGCACAGATACGCAGTATTTT
CDR3: CAISAPQGSTDTQYF

V: TRBV10-3
J: TRBJ1-2
D: -
size: -
DNA: TGTGCCATCAGCGGGGATAACTATGGCTACACCTTC
CDR3: CAISGDNYGYTF

V: TRBV5-8
J: TRBJ1-1
D: -
size: -
DNA: TGTGCCAGCAGCCCCAACTTTCCCACTGAAGCTTTCTTT
CDR3: CASSPNFPTEAFF

V: TRBV7-9
J: TRBJ1-2
D: -
size: -
DNA: TGTGCCAGCAGCTTAGGGACAGTAGCTAACTATGGCTACACCTTC
CDR3: CASSLGTVANYGYTF

V: TRBV27
J: TRBJ1-5
D: -
size: -
DNA: TGTGCCAGCAGTCCCGACAGTAGCAATCAGCCCCAGCATTTT
CDR3: CASSPDSSNQPQHF

V: TRBV30
J: TRBJ1-4
D: -
size: once
DNA: TGTGCCTGGAGAGCTAGAGCTAATCATGAAAAACTGTTTTTT
CDR3: CAWRARANHEKLFF

V: TRBV5-1
J: TRBJ1-2
D: -
size: few
DNA: TGCGCCAGCAGCTTGGACGAGACAGGCGGTGGCTACACCTTC
CDR3: CASSLDETGGGYTF

V: TRBV24-1
J: TRBJ2-6
D: -
size: -
DNA: TGTGCCACCAGTGACCCGGACAGTACGATAGGCTCTGGGGCCAACGTCCTGACTTTC
CDR3: CATSDPDSTIGSGANVLTF

V: TRBV15
J: TRBJ2-4
D: -
size: once
DNA: TGTGCCACCAGCAGGGCCTCAGGGGGAGGTGGAAACATTCAGTACTTC
CDR3: CATSRASGGGGNIQYF

V: TRBV18
J: TRBJ1-2
D: TRBD1
size: few
DNA: TGTGCCAGCTCACCCAGGACAGGGCTCTGGGAGGAAAGCTATGGCTACACCTTC
CDR3: CASSPRTGLWEESYGYTF

V: TRBV29-1
J: TRBJ2-1
D: -
size: once
DNA: TGCAGCGTTCTCTTTGTCCTCCTCGGGGGTGAGCAGTTCTTC
CDR3: CSVLFVLLGGEQFF

V: TRBV27
J: TRBJ1-3
D: -
size: -
DNA: TGTGCCAGCAGTTTGTTGGGGGCGTCTGGAAACACCATATATTTT
CDR3: CASSLLGASGNTIYF

V: TRBV5-6
J: TRBJ2-3
D: TRBD2
size: -
DNA: TGTGCCAGCAGCTTGGTGGCGGGAGTAGTAGCAGATACGCAGTATTTT
CDR3: CASSLVAGVVADTQYF

V: TRBV7-2
J: TRBJ2-7
D: TRBD1
size: -
DNA: TGTGCCAGCAGCTTACGGGACAGCCCTCCCTACGAGCAGTACTTC
CDR3: CASSLRDSPPYEQYF

V: TRBV15
J: TRBJ1-3
D: -
size: -
DNA: TGTGCCACCAGCAGAGATGCAGGGGGAAACACCATATATTTT
CDR3: CATSRDAGGNTIYF

V: TRBV18
J: TRBJ1-2
D: -
size: -
DNA: TGTGCCAGCTCACCGTCCGCAGGGGTCCTTAACTATGGCTACACCTTC
CDR3: CASSPSAGVLNYGYTF